This TCR beta chain emerged from a study of beta chain features in type 1 diabetes. Germline assignment: CDR1 SGHRS and CDR2 YFSETQ. V lost 4 bases to trimming and J lost 9 bases; unmatched junction nucleotides: 9. CDR3 size: 13 residues. As every portion of the isolated RNA was reverse transcribed, the sequencing read expressed TCRB transcripts. Assay used: immunoSEQ multiplex PCR; TCRdb lists only in-frame clones, some missing. The data hold some 250,000 clones, with 25% to 35% observed a single time. The origin of this receptor is a man under 40 in good health. The sample taken for sequencing was central memory CD4+ T cells from blood. The V call is TRBV5-1, the J call TRBJ2-5; 7 bases align to TRBD1. This CDR3 is CASSLGQYASQYF. CDR3 nucleotides: TGCGCCAGCAGCCTGGGACAGTACGCGTCCCAGTACTTC.